This is a list of T cell receptor beta chains from one sample in a study of blood T cells in healthy people across ages. MiXCR, run by TCRdb on the 5' RACE reads, gives a single entry per CDR3 protein. The table includes 800,000 to 950,000 distinct CDR3 sequences, 25% to 35% detected once. In addition, the sample was reused for a study of T cells of mothers and their children.

The source material was blood. All receptors derive from a woman aged 40 to 50 in good health. CDR3s include the opening cysteine and the closing phenylalanine or tryptophan. D genes are given only for firm matches. Not every row has a clone size; where given, it reads once, few, many or a size class.

clone_size: NA; v_call: TRBV18; d_call: TRBD1; j_call: TRBJ2-4; cdr3_nt: TGTGCCAGCTCACCCGCCCCGACAGGGGTTAACATTCAGTACTTC; cdr3_aa: CASSPAPTGVNIQYF
clone_size: few; v_call: TRBV3-1; d_call: NA; j_call: TRBJ2-1; cdr3_nt: TGTGCCAGCAGCCCCTTCGGGACTGTCAATGAGCAGTTCTTC; cdr3_aa: CASSPFGTVNEQFF
clone_size: NA; v_call: TRBV6-6; d_call: NA; j_call: TRBJ2-7; cdr3_nt: TGTGCCAGCAGTTACCTGGCAGCTACCTACGAGCAGTACTTC; cdr3_aa: CASSYLAATYEQYF
clone_size: NA; v_call: TRBV29-1; d_call: TRBD1; j_call: TRBJ2-2; cdr3_nt: TGCAGCGTTGAAGTGGACAGGTCATACACCGGGGAGCTGTTTTTT; cdr3_aa: CSVEVDRSYTGELFF
clone_size: many; v_call: TRBV29-1; d_call: NA; j_call: TRBJ2-1; cdr3_nt: TGCAGCGTTGATGGACTTTACAATGAGCAGTTCTTC; cdr3_aa: CSVDGLYNEQFF
clone_size: NA; v_call: TRBV27; d_call: NA; j_call: TRBJ1-2; cdr3_nt: TGTGCCAGCAGTGAACAAGGGGATGGCTACACCTTC; cdr3_aa: CASSEQGDGYTF
clone_size: NA; v_call: TRBV29-1; d_call: NA; j_call: TRBJ1-5; cdr3_nt: TGCAGCGTGAAAACAAATAGCAATCAGCCCCAGCATTTT; cdr3_aa: CSVKTNSNQPQHF
clone_size: many; v_call: TRBV6-1; d_call: NA; j_call: TRBJ2-7; cdr3_nt: TGTGCCAGCATGGGGATAGACAGGAGCTCCTACGAGCAGTACTTC; cdr3_aa: CASMGIDRSSYEQYF
clone_size: NA; v_call: TRBV7-9; d_call: NA; j_call: TRBJ2-2; cdr3_nt: TGTGCCAGCAGTCCACCCGGGACAAGGTTGAACACCGGGGAGCTGTTTTTT; cdr3_aa: CASSPPGTRLNTGELFF
clone_size: few; v_call: TRBV5-1; d_call: NA; j_call: TRBJ2-3; cdr3_nt: TGCGCCAGCAGCACGGACTACGCTAGTTATACGCAGTATTTT; cdr3_aa: CASSTDYASYTQYF
clone_size: NA; v_call: TRBV14; d_call: TRBD2; j_call: TRBJ2-3; cdr3_nt: TGTGCCAGCAGCCAAATCGGGGGGGATACGCAGTATTTT; cdr3_aa: CASSQIGGDTQYF
clone_size: few; v_call: TRBV20-1; d_call: TRBD2; j_call: TRBJ2-1; cdr3_nt: TGCAGTGCTCTTACTAGCGGGGGGGCTTATGAGCAGTTCTTC; cdr3_aa: CSALTSGGAYEQFF
clone_size: NA; v_call: TRBV25-1; d_call: NA; j_call: TRBJ1-2; cdr3_nt: TGTGCCAGCAGCGGGGTAGGCTACACCTTC; cdr3_aa: CASSGVGYTF
clone_size: few; v_call: TRBV27; d_call: NA; j_call: TRBJ1-1; cdr3_nt: TGTGCCAGCAGTTTAGGATCAGGCGGAGGGACTGAAGCTTTCTTT; cdr3_aa: CASSLGSGGGTEAFF
clone_size: NA; v_call: TRBV10-2; d_call: NA; j_call: TRBJ2-2; cdr3_nt: TGCGCCAGCGGTCGGGCAAACGGGGAGCTGTTTTTT; cdr3_aa: CASGRANGELFF
clone_size: NA; v_call: TRBV6-2/TRBV6-3; d_call: NA; j_call: TRBJ2-7; cdr3_nt: TGTGCCAGCAGTTACAACGTCGGCCGGTCCTACAATGAGCAGTACTTC; cdr3_aa: CASSYNVGRSYNEQYF
clone_size: NA; v_call: TRBV4-1; d_call: TRBD2; j_call: TRBJ2-5; cdr3_nt: TGCGCCAGCAGCCAAGATTCGAGCGGGGCGAACCAAGAGACCCAGTACTTC; cdr3_aa: CASSQDSSGANQETQYF
clone_size: NA; v_call: TRBV2; d_call: NA; j_call: TRBJ2-1; cdr3_nt: TGTGCCAGCGCTACCTACAATGAGCAGTTCTTC; cdr3_aa: CASATYNEQFF
clone_size: few; v_call: TRBV9; d_call: NA; j_call: TRBJ2-5; cdr3_nt: TGTGCCAGCAGCGTAGATAGCGACCCCGTGTTGGGGACCCAGTACTTC; cdr3_aa: CASSVDSDPVLGTQYF
clone_size: NA; v_call: TRBV4-2; d_call: TRBD1; j_call: TRBJ2-3; cdr3_nt: TGTGCCAGCAGCCAAGACATTCAACAGGGGGCGGAGGGGCAGTATTTT; cdr3_aa: CASSQDIQQGAEGQYF
clone_size: many; v_call: TRBV13; d_call: TRBD1; j_call: TRBJ2-7; cdr3_nt: TGTGCCAGCAGCACTCCACCGGGACAGGGTACCTACGAGCAGTACTTC; cdr3_aa: CASSTPPGQGTYEQYF
clone_size: once; v_call: TRBV20-1; d_call: NA; j_call: TRBJ2-7; cdr3_nt: TGCAGTGCTAGAGATCTAGAGACAAGCTCCTACGAGCAGTACTTC; cdr3_aa: CSARDLETSSYEQYF
clone_size: NA; v_call: TRBV5-1; d_call: TRBD2; j_call: TRBJ2-7; cdr3_nt: TGCGCCAGCAGCCCCGTAGCGGGAAGCTCCTACGAGCAGTACTTC; cdr3_aa: CASSPVAGSSYEQYF
clone_size: NA; v_call: TRBV2; d_call: NA; j_call: TRBJ1-6; cdr3_nt: TGTGCCAGCAGTGAATGGGGGGGCGCGGGTTCACCCCTCCACTTT; cdr3_aa: CASSEWGGAGSPLHF
clone_size: NA; v_call: TRBV5-5; d_call: TRBD2; j_call: TRBJ2-1; cdr3_nt: TGTGCCAGCAGCCCGGGACTAGCGGGGGCCCTCTACAATAAGCAGTTCTTC; cdr3_aa: CASSPGLAGALYNKQFF
clone_size: few; v_call: TRBV6-6; d_call: NA; j_call: TRBJ1-6; cdr3_nt: TGTGCCAGCAGTTACAGGGTTTCTCCTACTTCACCCCTCCACTTT; cdr3_aa: CASSYRVSPTSPLHF
clone_size: NA; v_call: TRBV11-2; d_call: NA; j_call: TRBJ2-3; cdr3_nt: TGTGCCAGCAGCCGCCTACGGGGCCCTCGCACAGATACGCAGTATTTT; cdr3_aa: CASSRLRGPRTDTQYF
clone_size: few; v_call: TRBV6-2/TRBV6-3; d_call: NA; j_call: TRBJ2-7; cdr3_nt: TGTGCCAGCACCGAGAACAGGGCCCCCTACGAGCAGTACTTC; cdr3_aa: CASTENRAPYEQYF
clone_size: NA; v_call: TRBV20-1; d_call: NA; j_call: TRBJ2-5; cdr3_nt: TGCAGTGTTGAAGAGATTCAAGAGACCCAGTACTTC; cdr3_aa: CSVEEIQETQYF
clone_size: few; v_call: TRBV5-4; d_call: TRBD1; j_call: TRBJ2-3; cdr3_nt: TGTACCAGCAGCCTCAGGGGGCAGGAAGATACGCAGTATTTT; cdr3_aa: CTSSLRGQEDTQYF
clone_size: NA; v_call: TRBV3-1; d_call: NA; j_call: TRBJ1-1; cdr3_nt: TGTGCCAGCAGCCTCGTATACAGGGAATACGCTGAAGCTTTCTTT; cdr3_aa: CASSLVYREYAEAFF
clone_size: NA; v_call: TRBV11-2; d_call: NA; j_call: TRBJ2-7; cdr3_nt: TGTGCCAGCAGCTTAACCTCAGGGAACAACGAGCAGTACTTC; cdr3_aa: CASSLTSGNNEQYF
clone_size: NA; v_call: TRBV4-1; d_call: TRBD2; j_call: TRBJ2-7; cdr3_nt: TGCGCCAGCAGCCAAGGGGCGACTAGCGGTTATACCTACGAGCAGTACTTC; cdr3_aa: CASSQGATSGYTYEQYF
clone_size: few; v_call: TRBV27; d_call: NA; j_call: TRBJ2-5; cdr3_nt: TGTGCCAGCAGTTCCGCCTCACTGCAAGAGACCCAGTACTTC; cdr3_aa: CASSSASLQETQYF
clone_size: few; v_call: TRBV28; d_call: NA; j_call: TRBJ2-4; cdr3_nt: TGTGCCAGCAGTCCGGCGGAGCTAGCCAAAAACATTCAGTACTTC; cdr3_aa: CASSPAELAKNIQYF